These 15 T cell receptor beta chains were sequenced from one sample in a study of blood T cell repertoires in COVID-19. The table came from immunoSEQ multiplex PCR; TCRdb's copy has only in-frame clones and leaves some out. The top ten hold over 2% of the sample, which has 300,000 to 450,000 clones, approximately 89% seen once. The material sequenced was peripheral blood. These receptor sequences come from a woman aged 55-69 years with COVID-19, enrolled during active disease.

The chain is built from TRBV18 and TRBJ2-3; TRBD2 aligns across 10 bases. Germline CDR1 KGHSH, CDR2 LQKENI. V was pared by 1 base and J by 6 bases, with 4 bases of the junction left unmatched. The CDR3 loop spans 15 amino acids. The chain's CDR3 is CASSPQRGGMDTQYF. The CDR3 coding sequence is TGTGCCAGCTCACCACAGCGGGGGGGAATGGATACGCAGTATTTT.

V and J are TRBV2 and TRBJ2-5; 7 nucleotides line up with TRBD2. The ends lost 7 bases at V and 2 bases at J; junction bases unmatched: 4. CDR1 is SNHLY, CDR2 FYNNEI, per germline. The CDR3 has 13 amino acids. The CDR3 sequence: CASKLAAQETQYF. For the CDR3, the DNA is TGTGCCAGCAAGCTAGCGGCGCAAGAGACCCAGTACTTC.

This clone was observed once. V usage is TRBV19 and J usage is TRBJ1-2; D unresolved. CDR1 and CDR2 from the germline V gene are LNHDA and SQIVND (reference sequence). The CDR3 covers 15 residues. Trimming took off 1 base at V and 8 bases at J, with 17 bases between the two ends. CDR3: CASSIVQNYDLGYTF. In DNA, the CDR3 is TGTGCCAGTAGTATAGTCCAGAATTACGATTTGGGCTACACCTTC.

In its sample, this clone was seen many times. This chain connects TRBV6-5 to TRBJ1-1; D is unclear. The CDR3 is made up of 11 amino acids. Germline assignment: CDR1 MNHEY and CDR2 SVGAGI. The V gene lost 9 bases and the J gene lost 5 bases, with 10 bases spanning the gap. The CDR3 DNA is TGTGCCAGTGGTGGAGAGACTGAAGCTTTCTTT. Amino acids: CASGGETEAFF.

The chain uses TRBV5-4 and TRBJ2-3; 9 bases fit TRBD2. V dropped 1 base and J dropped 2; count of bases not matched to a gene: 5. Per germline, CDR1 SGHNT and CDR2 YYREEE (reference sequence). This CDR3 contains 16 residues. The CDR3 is CASSLKRGDATDTQYF. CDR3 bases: TGTGCCAGCAGCTTGAAGCGGGGGGACGCCACAGATACGCAGTATTTT.

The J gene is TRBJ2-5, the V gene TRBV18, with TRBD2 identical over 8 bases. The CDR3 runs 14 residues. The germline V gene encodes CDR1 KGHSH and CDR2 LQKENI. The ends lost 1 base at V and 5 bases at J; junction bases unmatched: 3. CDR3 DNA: TGTGCCAGCTCACCACAAGCGGGGGTGGAGACCCAGTACTTC. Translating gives CASSPQAGVETQYF.

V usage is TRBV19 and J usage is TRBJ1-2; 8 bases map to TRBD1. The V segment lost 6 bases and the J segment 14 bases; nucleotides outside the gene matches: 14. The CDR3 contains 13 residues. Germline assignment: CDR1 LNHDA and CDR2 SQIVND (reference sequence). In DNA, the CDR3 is TGTGCCAGTAGGGGCCCAGGGGGCGGATTTTGGACCTTC. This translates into CASRGPGGGFWTF.

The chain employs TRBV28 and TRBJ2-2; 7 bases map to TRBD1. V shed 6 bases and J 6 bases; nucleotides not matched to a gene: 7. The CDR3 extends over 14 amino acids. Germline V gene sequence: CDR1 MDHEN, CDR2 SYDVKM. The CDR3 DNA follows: TGTGCCAGCAGACGACAGGGCGGCGCCGGGGAGCTGTTTTTT. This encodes CASRRQGGAGELFF.

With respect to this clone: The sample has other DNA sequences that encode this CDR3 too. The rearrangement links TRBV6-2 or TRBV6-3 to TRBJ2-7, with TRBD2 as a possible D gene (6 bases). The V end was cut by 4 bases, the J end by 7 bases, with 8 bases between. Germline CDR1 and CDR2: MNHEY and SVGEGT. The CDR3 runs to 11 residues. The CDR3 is CASSLGREQYF. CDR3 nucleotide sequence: TGTGCCAGCAGTTTGGGGAGGGAGCAGTACTTC.

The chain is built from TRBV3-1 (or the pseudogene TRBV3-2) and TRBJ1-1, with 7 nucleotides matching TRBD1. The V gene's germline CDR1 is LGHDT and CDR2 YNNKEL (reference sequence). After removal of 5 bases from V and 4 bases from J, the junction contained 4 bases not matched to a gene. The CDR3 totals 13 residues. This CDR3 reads CASSKGTVTEAFF. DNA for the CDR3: TGTGCCAGCAGCAAGGGGACAGTCACTGAAGCTTTCTTT.

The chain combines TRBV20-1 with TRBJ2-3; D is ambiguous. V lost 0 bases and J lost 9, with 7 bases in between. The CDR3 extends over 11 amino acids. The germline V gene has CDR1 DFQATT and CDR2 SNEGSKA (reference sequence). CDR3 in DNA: TGCAGTGCTAGAGAGAGGTTCACGCAGTATTTT. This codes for CSARERFTQYF.

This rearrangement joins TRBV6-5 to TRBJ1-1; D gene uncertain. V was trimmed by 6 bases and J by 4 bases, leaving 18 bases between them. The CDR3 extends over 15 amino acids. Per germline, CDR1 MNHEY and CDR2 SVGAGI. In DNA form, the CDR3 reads TGTGCCAGCAGATACGGTCAAGTAAGAGGCACTGAAGCTTTCTTT. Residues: CASRYGQVRGTEAFF.

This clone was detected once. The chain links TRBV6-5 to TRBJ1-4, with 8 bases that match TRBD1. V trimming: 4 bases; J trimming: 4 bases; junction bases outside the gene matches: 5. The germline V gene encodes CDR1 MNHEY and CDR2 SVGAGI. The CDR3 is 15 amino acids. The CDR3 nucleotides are TGTGCCAGCAGTTTCGGACAGGGATATAATGAAAAACTGTTTTTT. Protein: CASSFGQGYNEKLFF.

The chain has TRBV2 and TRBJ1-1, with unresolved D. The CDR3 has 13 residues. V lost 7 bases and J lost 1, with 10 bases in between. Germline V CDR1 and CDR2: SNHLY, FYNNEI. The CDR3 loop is CASTEERNTEAFF. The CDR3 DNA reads TGTGCCAGCACTGAGGAGAGGAACACTGAAGCTTTCTTT.

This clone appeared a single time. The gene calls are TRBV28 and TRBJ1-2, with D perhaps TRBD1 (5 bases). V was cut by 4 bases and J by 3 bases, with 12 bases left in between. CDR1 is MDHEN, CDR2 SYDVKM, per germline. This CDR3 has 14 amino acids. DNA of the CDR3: TGTGCCAGCAGTTCTCGACAGCGTCACTATGGCTACACCTTC. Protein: CASSSRQRHYGYTF.